Following are 24 T cell receptor beta chains from one sample sequenced in a study of CD8 T cells in ankylosing spondylitis. Their specific antigens are unknown. Each CDR3 protein is one row after TCRdb ran MiXCR on the 5' RACE reads. The sample yields over 450,000 distinct CDR3 sequences, roughly an eighth seen once. Study findings and constraints: The study identified a TCR beta motif of 7 or 8 highly homologous variants that appeared characteristic of ankylosing spondylitis blood.

Sequences were obtained from blood, either unsorted or a sorted T cell fraction (not recorded which). The receptors were gathered from a male donor with ankylosing spondylitis.

The J gene is TRBJ2-2, the V gene TRBV4-2; 13 positions agree with TRBD2. The V gene's germline CDR1 is LGHNA and CDR2 YNFKEQ. This CDR3 contains 19 residues. V was clipped by 4 bases and J by 3 bases; unmatched bases: 11. This CDR3 is CASSRRGLAGAGDTGELFF. The DNA for the CDR3 is TGTGCCAGCAGCCGAAGAGGACTAGCGGGAGCGGGAGACACCGGGGAGCTGTTTTTT.

This sequence joins TRBV7-9 and TRBJ1-1; tentatively, D is TRBD1 (5 bases). Germline assignment: CDR1 SEHNR and CDR2 FQNEAQ (reference sequence). The CDR3 length is 13 residues. Trimming removed 6 bases from V and 2 bases from J, with 10 bases in between. This chain's CDR3 is CASRAGGNTEAFF. DNA of the CDR3: TGTGCCAGCAGGGCCGGGGGTAACACTGAAGCTTTCTTT.

There are a few counts of this clonotype. The J gene is TRBJ2-1, the V gene TRBV29-1; 10 bases agree with TRBD2. Germline V gene sequence: CDR1 SQVTM, CDR2 ANQGSEA. V dropped 2 bases and J dropped 4; count of bases not matched to a gene: 11. The CDR3 totals 17 residues. The CDR3 sequence: CSVERASGSFRYNEQFF. Here the CDR3 DNA reads TGCAGCGTTGAACGGGCTAGCGGGAGTTTCAGGTACAATGAGCAGTTCTTC.

This clonotype was detected ten times or more. V usage is TRBV12-3 or TRBV12-4 and J usage is TRBJ2-1; D is unclear. Trimming cost V 6 bases and J 0 bases, with 12 bases left between them. This CDR3 comprises 15 residues. Written as DNA, the CDR3 is TGTGCCAGCAGCCCTAGATATAGCTCCTACAATGAGCAGTTCTTC. Protein sequence: CASSPRYSSYNEQFF.

This clonotype was counted only a few times. In DNA form, the CDR3 reads TGCGCCAGCAACAGACAGGGAGGAAAGGACACCGGGGAGCTGTTTTTT. Translating it yields CASNRQGGKDTGELFF. This sequence joins TRBV5-1 and TRBJ2-2; tentatively, D is TRBD1 (7 bases). The germline V gene encodes CDR1 SGHRS and CDR2 YFSETQ. The CDR3 spans 16 residues. The germline V and J ends were trimmed by 6 bases and 3 bases, with 18 bases remaining between them.

This clonotype has at least ten counts. V gene TRBV5-1 combines with J gene TRBJ1-2; tentatively, D is TRBD1 (6 bases). CDR3 size: 14 residues. The V and J ends lost 3 bases and 4 bases respectively, with 13 bases between them. The germline gives CDR1 SGHRS, CDR2 YFSETQ. CDR3 residues: CASSYEGGGYGYTF. In DNA form, the CDR3 reads TGCGCCAGCAGCTATGAGGGGGGCGGCTATGGCTACACCTTC.

This clonotype was recorded a few times. The chain uses TRBV24-1 and TRBJ2-3; 9 positions agree with TRBD1. Per the germline V gene, CDR1 is KGHDR and CDR2 is SFDVKD. The CDR3 has 15 residues. The junction had 14 bases not matched to a gene; V was cut back by 4 bases and J by 13 bases. Written as DNA, the CDR3 is TGTGCCACCAGTGACCCTGGGACAGGGCCCCTCGAGAAGTATTTT. This codes for CATSDPGTGPLEKYF.

The chain combines TRBV25-1 with TRBJ1-1; tentatively, D is TRBD1 (6 bases). This CDR3 is built from 13 residues. Germline lookup yields CDR1 MGHDK and CDR2 SYGVNS. Trimming left V 8 bases short and J 5 bases short, with 15 bases between. As DNA, the CDR3 is TGTGCCAGCGGGCAGGGGACGAAGACTGAAGCTTTCTTT. Translating it yields CASGQGTKTEAFF.

A few counts support this clonotype. DNA of the CDR3: TGCGCCAGCAGCATGGCCATGGCGACAGGGGGTTTCAGAGAGACCCAGTACTTC. Protein: CASSMAMATGGFRETQYF. The chain employs TRBV5-1 and TRBJ2-5; 9 nucleotides line up with TRBD1. This CDR3 comprises 18 residues. Germline values: CDR1 SGHRS, CDR2 YFSETQ. V was pared by 4 bases and J by 4 bases, with 17 bases of the junction left unmatched.

The table lists this clonotype with many counts. The J gene is TRBJ2-1, the V gene TRBV3-1, with D hard to call. V dropped 0 bases and J dropped 1 base, with 7 bases sitting between them. The germline gives CDR1 LGHDT, CDR2 YNNKEL (reference sequence). This CDR3 has 15 amino acids. The CDR3 region has the DNA TGTGCCAGCAGCCAAGATGCTAGTTCCTACAATGAGCAGTTCTTC. As protein: CASSQDASSYNEQFF.

This clonotype was seen at least ten times. The V and J genes are TRBV25-1 and TRBJ2-7; 10 nucleotides agree with TRBD1. CDR3 size: 13 residues. Trimming took 4 bases from V and 3 from J; bases not matched to a gene: 0. The germline V gene encodes CDR1 MGHDK and CDR2 SYGVNS. Here the CDR3 reads CASSGTGGYEQYV. The CDR3 nucleotides are TGTGCCAGCAGTGGGACAGGGGGCTACGAGCAGTACGTC.

This clonotype showed up many times. The chain recombines TRBV20-1 with TRBJ2-1, with unresolved D. Germline CDR1 is DFQATT and CDR2 is SNEGSKA (reference sequence). This CDR3 contains 18 residues. Trimming shortened V by 1 base and J by 3 bases, and 22 bases separated the two germline ends. The CDR3 bases are TGCAGTGCTAGAGTTGAGCCGGGTGCCGGAGCCGACTACAATGAGCAGTTCTTC. Its translation: CSARVEPGAGADYNEQFF.

The V call is TRBV4-1, the J call TRBJ2-7, with D maybe TRBD1 (8 bases). Between the trimmed V and J ends, which lost 5 bases and 3 bases, there was a span of 14 bases. CDR3 length equals 14 residues. Germline CDR1 is MGHRA and CDR2 is YSYEKL. CDR3 sequence reads: CASSNTGGGYEQYF. CDR3 nucleotide sequence: TGCGCCAGCAGCAACACAGGGGGGGGCTACGAGCAGTACTTC.

This clonotype appeared a few times. V gene TRBV24-1 combines with J gene TRBJ1-1; 8 bases agree with TRBD1. Germline V lookup: CDR1 KGHDR, CDR2 SFDVKD. V dropped 7 bases and J dropped 0; count of bases not matched to a gene: 6. The CDR3 spans 15 residues. The CDR3 DNA is TGTGCCACCAGCAGAGGGACAGGACTGAACACTGAAGCTTTCTTT. It codes for CATSRGTGLNTEAFF.

The table lists this clonotype with a few counts. This chain links TRBV24-1 with TRBJ1-2; D ambiguous. Between the trimmed V and J ends, which lost 9 bases and 2 bases, there was a span of 12 bases. The CDR3 has 13 amino acids. CDR1 and CDR2 (germline): KGHDR, SFDVKD. Here the CDR3 reads CATAAGANYGYTF. CDR3 DNA: TGTGCCACCGCAGCAGGAGCGAACTATGGCTACACCTTC.

This clonotype was seen ten or more times. The chain links TRBV20-1 to TRBJ2-1; 7 bases are a match to TRBD2. The CDR3 spans 14 residues. The J segment lost 7 bases and the V segment lost 6 bases, leaving 12 bases of the junction unmatched. CDR1 is DFQATT, CDR2 SNEGSKA, per germline (reference sequence). CDR3 nucleotides: TGCAGTGCCGAGGGAGCGGGAAGGAGAAATGAGCAGTTCTTC. Translated, it gives CSAEGAGRRNEQFF.

This clonotype was detected many times. This CDR3 reads CASSELALDSGSSLYEQYV. CDR3 in DNA: TGTGCCAGCAGTGAACTCGCATTAGATAGCGGGAGTTCGCTTTACGAGCAGTACGTC. The rearrangement uses TRBV25-1 and TRBJ2-7, with 9 bases matching TRBD2. This CDR3 spans 19 amino acids. V was clipped by 2 bases and J by 4 bases; unmatched bases: 18. Germline V lookup: CDR1 MGHDK, CDR2 SYGVNS.

The V and J genes are TRBV20-1 and TRBJ2-7; D is undetermined. V shed 0 bases and J shed 4 bases, with 4 bases lying between them. Germline lookup yields CDR1 DFQATT and CDR2 SNEGSKA (reference sequence). The CDR3 is 11 amino acids. CDR3 residues: CSAREEYEQYF. DNA for the CDR3: TGCAGTGCTAGAGAGGAGTACGAGCAGTACTTC.

A few counts support this clonotype. The rearrangement uses TRBV20-1 and TRBJ1-5, with TRBD1 matching over 7 bases. The CDR3 totals 13 residues. Germline V gene lookup returns CDR1 DFQATT and CDR2 SNEGSKA (reference sequence). V dropped 7 bases and J dropped 1; count of bases not matched to a gene: 4. In nucleotides, the CDR3 is TGCAGTGTGACGGACAGGAGCAATCAGCCCCAGCATTTT. This gives the protein CSVTDRSNQPQHF.

This chain connects TRBV5-1 to TRBJ2-1; TRBD2 matches 15 bases. The germline V gene encodes CDR1 SGHRS and CDR2 YFSETQ. V lost 4 bases, J lost 3 bases, and 8 bases stayed unmatched. This CDR3 has 18 residues. CDR3 amino acids: CASSTRTSGRAVYNEQFF. The CDR3, as DNA: TGCGCCAGCAGCACCCGGACTAGCGGGAGGGCCGTCTACAATGAGCAGTTCTTC.

The gene calls are TRBV5-1 and TRBJ1-3; D not certain. This CDR3 spans 12 amino acids. Per germline, CDR1 SGHRS and CDR2 YFSETQ. The ends were cut back, 1 base at V and 4 bases at J, with 3 bases in the middle. The CDR3 coding sequence is TGCGCCAGCAGCTTGCCGGGAAACACCATATATTTT. It translates to CASSLPGNTIYF.

This clonotype was seen more than once but under ten times. V usage is TRBV20-1 and J usage is TRBJ1-1; D is unclear. This CDR3 comprises 10 residues. Trimming removed 6 bases at V and 10 bases at J, with 12 bases between. CDR1 DFQATT and CDR2 SNEGSKA come from the germline V gene (reference sequence). CDR3 in DNA: TGCAGTGCCTTCTTGAATGGAGCTTTCTTT. It translates to CSAFLNGAFF.

This clonotype was counted ten times or more. The chain is built from TRBV20-1 and TRBJ2-7, with a tentative D call TRBD1 (6 bases). V was shortened by 0 bases and J by 5 bases, with 20 bases between the two germline ends. Looked up from germline, CDR1 is DFQATT and CDR2 is SNEGSKA (reference sequence). This CDR3 region has 16 residues. DNA of the CDR3: TGCAGTGCTAGAGATCTTACGAGGGGGAAGGGGAACGAGCAGTACGTC. Its translation: CSARDLTRGKGNEQYV.

The rearrangement uses TRBV6-1 and TRBJ2-3; D is possibly TRBD1 (6 bases). The CDR3 has 15 residues. V was pared by 2 bases and J by 2 bases, with 11 bases between. Germline V CDR1 and CDR2: MNHNS, SASEGT. The CDR3 spells CASSELTGLTDTQYF. CDR3 DNA: TGTGCCAGCAGTGAACTAACAGGGCTCACAGATACGCAGTATTTT.